One sample yielded the 5 T cell receptor beta chains listed below, sequenced in a study of T cell repertoires in cytomegalovirus infection. Each CDR3 protein is one row after TCRdb ran MiXCR on the reads. The sample lists nearly 550,000 distinct CDR3 sequences; 16% were seen once. The specimen was CD8+ T cells from PBMCs. These receptors originate from a human donor in good health (CMV status not recorded). Some clones in this sample may be carry-over from other donors' samples.

This clonotype was counted many times. The chain carries TRBV27 and TRBJ1-1; D unclear. This CDR3 is built from 11 residues. Deletions cut 6 bases from V and 4 bases from J, with 6 bases between. Per the germline V gene, CDR1 is MNHEY and CDR2 is SMNVEV (reference sequence). DNA for the CDR3: TGTGCCAGCAGCTATCGCACTGAAGCTTTCTTT. Translated, it gives CASSYRTEAFF.

This clonotype appeared a single time. The gene calls are TRBV19 and TRBJ1-2, with D perhaps TRBD1 (5 bases). The germline CDR1 and CDR2 sequences are LNHDA and SQIVND (reference sequence). The CDR3 runs to 13 residues. Between the trimmed V and J ends, which lost 7 bases and 4 bases, there was a span of 13 bases. The CDR3 region has the DNA TGTGCCAGTAACACGGGGACCTTCTATGGCTACACCTTC. This sequence encodes CASNTGTFYGYTF.

The chain links TRBV27 to TRBJ2-7; no definite D call. The CDR3 runs to 13 residues. Trimming removed 2 bases from V and 6 bases from J, with 11 bases in between. Germline V gives CDR1 MNHEY, CDR2 SMNVEV (reference sequence). As DNA, the CDR3 is TGTGCCAGCAGTTTAAAAGGCTACCGCGAGCAGTACTTC. It yields the protein CASSLKGYREQYF.

The chain couples TRBV5-1 to TRBJ1-1, with D possibly matching TRBD1 (6 bases). Trimming cost V 2 bases and J 5 bases, with 13 bases left between them. The length of the CDR3 is 14 residues. CDR1 and CDR2 from the germline V gene are SGHRS and YFSETQ. The CDR3 DNA sequence: TGCGCCAGCAGCTTATTACACAGGGTTACTGAAGCTTTCTTT. Residues: CASSLLHRVTEAFF. Filled out from reference TRBV5-1 and TRBJ1-1, the complete variable domain reads KAGVTQTPRYLIKTRGQQVTLSCSPISGHRSVSWYQQTPGQGLQFLFEYFSETQRNKGNFPGRFSGRQFSNSRSEMNVSTLELGDSALYLCASSLLHRVTEAFFGQGTRLTVV.

This clonotype was detected ten times or more. The V gene is TRBV11-2, the J gene TRBJ1-1; tentative D call: TRBD1 (6 bases). CDR3 length: 14 amino acids. The ends were cut back, 5 bases at V and 0 bases at J, with 10 bases in the middle. Germline CDR1 and CDR2: SGHAT and FQNNGV. CDR3 protein: CASSRGGLNTEAFF. The DNA of the CDR3 is TGTGCCAGCAGCAGAGGGGGTCTGAACACTGAAGCTTTCTTT.